Following are 11 T cell receptor beta chains from one sample sequenced in a study of blood T cell repertoires in COVID-19. Sequencing was performed with immunoSEQ multiplex PCR; in TCRdb, only in-frame clones are kept and a portion is missing. In the table there are roughly 240,000 clones, roughly 88% of which are singletons. The material sequenced was PBMCs or T cells enriched from blood (not recorded which). The origin of the receptors is a woman between 45 and 65 years old who had recovered from COVID-19.

J is TRBJ2-1 and V is TRBV10-1, with 8 bases fitting TRBD1. CDR1 and CDR2 from the germline V gene are WNHNN and SYGVQD (reference sequence). The CDR3 spans 14 residues. V was pared by 4 bases and J by 8 bases, with 7 bases of the junction left unmatched. The CDR3 region has the DNA TGCGCCAGCAGTGCCCACAGGGGGATGGATGAGCAGTTCTTC. Translating gives CASSAHRGMDEQFF.

The chain joins TRBV20-1 to TRBJ2-5; tentative D call: TRBD2 (7 bases). Germline CDR1 and CDR2: DFQATT and SNEGSKA (reference sequence). The CDR3 contains 13 residues. The germline V and J ends were trimmed by 3 bases and 5 bases, with 13 bases remaining between them. CDR3 amino acids: CSASKGGRETQYF. The CDR3 DNA follows: TGCAGTGCTAGTAAGGGGGGGCGGGAGACCCAGTACTTC.

This clone was seen once. The V gene is TRBV29-1, the J gene TRBJ2-1; D may be TRBD2 (6 bases). The CDR3 contains 13 residues. The germline CDR1 and CDR2 sequences are SQVTM and ANQGSEA. Trimming stripped 4 bases from V and 8 bases from J, with 15 bases between. In DNA form, the CDR3 reads TGCAGCGTTGCACTACCGGGCGGGGATGAGCAGTTCTTC. Encoded protein: CSVALPGGDEQFF.

The chain recombines TRBV19 with TRBJ2-5, with 7 bases matching TRBD2. CDR3 length: 16 residues. V lost 5 bases, J lost 4 bases, and 13 bases stayed unmatched. The germline V gene has CDR1 LNHDA and CDR2 SQIVND (reference sequence). The CDR3 DNA is TGTGCCAGTAGTCCTAGGGGCGGGAGTGAAGGAGAGACCCAGTACTTC. It is translated as CASSPRGGSEGETQYF.

This chain links TRBV5-1 with TRBJ2-1, with D tentatively TRBD2 (5 bases). The CDR3 is 13 residues long. The germline V and J ends were trimmed by 0 bases and 7 bases, with 8 bases remaining between them. Per the germline V gene, CDR1 is SGHRS and CDR2 is YFSETQ. The DNA of the CDR3 is TGCGCCAGCAGCTTGGTACTAGGGAATGAGCAGTTCTTC. Its translation is CASSLVLGNEQFF.

The chain is built from TRBV7-3 and TRBJ1-6; D remains ambiguous. The germline V and J ends were trimmed by 1 base and 10 bases, with 14 bases remaining between them. Germline V gene data show CDR1 as SGHTA and CDR2 as FQGTGA. The CDR3 has 15 amino acids. The CDR3 protein is CASSLNTALVSPLHF. As DNA, the CDR3 is TGTGCCAGCAGCTTAAATACCGCACTGGTGTCACCCCTCCACTTT. The whole variable domain, remainder taken from reference TRBV7-3 and TRBJ1-6, is GAGVSQTPSNKVTEKGKYVELRCDPISGHTALYWYRQSLGQGPEFLIYFQGTGAADDSGLPNDRFFAVRPEGSVSTLKIQRTERGDSAVYLCASSLNTALVSPLHFGNGTRLTVT.

The chain joins TRBV7-9 to TRBJ1-1, with 7 nucleotides matching TRBD1. The CDR3 consists of 12 residues. J was trimmed by 7 bases and V by 6 bases; bases with no gene match: 5. The V gene's germline CDR1 is SEHNR and CDR2 FQNEAQ (reference sequence). The CDR3 here is CASRSDRVEAFF. CDR3 coding DNA: TGTGCCAGCAGGTCAGACAGGGTTGAAGCTTTCTTT.

Only a few counts were recorded for this clone. The V and J genes are TRBV28 and TRBJ1-2; the match to TRBD1 covers 9 bases. Germline assignment: CDR1 MDHEN and CDR2 SYDVKM. After removal of 5 bases from V and 2 bases from J, the junction contained 6 bases not matched to a gene. The CDR3 is made up of 15 amino acids. For the CDR3, the DNA is TGTGCCAGCAGTGAGGACAGGGGATCGAACTATGGCTACACCTTC. It yields the protein CASSEDRGSNYGYTF.

This chain connects TRBV28 to TRBJ1-5; D call uncertain. Trimming removed 8 bases at V and 0 bases at J, with 14 bases between. The CDR3 extends over 15 amino acids. In germline, CDR1 is MDHEN, CDR2 SYDVKM. CDR3 bases: TGTGCCAGCCACGGACTGACCATTAGCAATCAGCCCCAGCATTTT. Protein: CASHGLTISNQPQHF. Using reference TRBV28 and TRBJ1-5 for the parts outside the CDR3, the full variable domain is DVKVTQSSRYLVKRTGEKVFLECVQDMDHENMFWYRQDPGLGLRLIYFSYDVKMKEKGDIPEGYSVSREKKERFSLILESASTNQTSMYLCASHGLTISNQPQHFGDGTRLSIL.

The chain employs TRBV4-1 and TRBJ1-5, with a tentative D call TRBD1 (6 bases). From germline, CDR1 is MGHRA and CDR2 YSYEKL. V lost 0 bases and J 1 base, leaving 16 bases between the germline ends. CDR3 size: 18 residues. As DNA, the CDR3 is TGCGCCAGCAGCCAAGACGGTCAGCGGCAGGGGAGCAATCAGCCCCAGCATTTT. Amino acid sequence: CASSQDGQRQGSNQPQHF.

This chain links TRBV7-2 with TRBJ1-2; 7 bases agree with TRBD1. Germline CDR1 SGHTA, CDR2 FQGNSA. CDR3 size: 15 residues. The ends lost 4 bases at V and 4 bases at J; junction bases unmatched: 9. The CDR3 DNA reads as TGTGCCAGCAGCTCCTACAGGGGCGAGGGCTATGGCTACACCTTC. It yields the protein CASSSYRGEGYGYTF.